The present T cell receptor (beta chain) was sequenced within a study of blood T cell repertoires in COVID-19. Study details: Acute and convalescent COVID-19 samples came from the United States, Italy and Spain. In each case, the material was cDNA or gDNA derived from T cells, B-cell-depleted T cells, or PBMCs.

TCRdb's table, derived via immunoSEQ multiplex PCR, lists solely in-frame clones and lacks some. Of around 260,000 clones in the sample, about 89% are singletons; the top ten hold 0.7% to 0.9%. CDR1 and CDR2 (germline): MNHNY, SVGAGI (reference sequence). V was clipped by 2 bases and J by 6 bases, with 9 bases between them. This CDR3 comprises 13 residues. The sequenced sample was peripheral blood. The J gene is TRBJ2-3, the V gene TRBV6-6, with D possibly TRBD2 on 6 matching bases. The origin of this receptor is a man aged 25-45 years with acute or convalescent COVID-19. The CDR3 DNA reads TGTGCCAGCAGTTACGGCGGGAAGGATACGCAGTATTTT. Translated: CASSYGGKDTQYF.